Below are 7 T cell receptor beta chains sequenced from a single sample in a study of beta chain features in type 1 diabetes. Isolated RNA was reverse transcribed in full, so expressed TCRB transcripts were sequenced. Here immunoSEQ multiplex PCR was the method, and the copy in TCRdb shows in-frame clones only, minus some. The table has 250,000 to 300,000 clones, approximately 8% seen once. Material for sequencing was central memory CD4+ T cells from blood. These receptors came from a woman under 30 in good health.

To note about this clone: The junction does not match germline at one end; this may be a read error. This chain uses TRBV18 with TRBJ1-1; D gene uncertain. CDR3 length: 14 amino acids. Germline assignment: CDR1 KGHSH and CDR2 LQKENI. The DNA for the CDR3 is TGTGCCAGCTCACCACCTCGGCAGAACTCTGAAGCTTTCTTT. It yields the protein CASSPPRQNSEAFF.

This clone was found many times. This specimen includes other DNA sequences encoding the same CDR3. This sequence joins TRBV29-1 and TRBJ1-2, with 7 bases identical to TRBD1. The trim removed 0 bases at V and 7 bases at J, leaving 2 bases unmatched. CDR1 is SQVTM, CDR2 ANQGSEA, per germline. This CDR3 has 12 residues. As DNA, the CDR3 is TGCAGCGTTGAAGAAGGGGGCGGTGGCTACACCTTC. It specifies CSVEEGGGGYTF. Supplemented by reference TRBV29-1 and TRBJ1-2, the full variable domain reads SAVISQKPSRDICQRGTSLTIQCQVDSQVTMMFWYRQQPGQSLTLIATANQGSEATYESGFVIDKFPISRPNLTFSTLTVSNMSPEDSSIYLCSVEEGGGGYTFGSGTRLTVV.

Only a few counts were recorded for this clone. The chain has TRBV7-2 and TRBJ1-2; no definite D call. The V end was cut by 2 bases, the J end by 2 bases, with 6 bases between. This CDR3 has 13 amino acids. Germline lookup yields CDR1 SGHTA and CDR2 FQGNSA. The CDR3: CASSLNVNYGYTF. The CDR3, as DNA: TGTGCCAGCAGCTTAAACGTAAACTATGGCTACACCTTC.

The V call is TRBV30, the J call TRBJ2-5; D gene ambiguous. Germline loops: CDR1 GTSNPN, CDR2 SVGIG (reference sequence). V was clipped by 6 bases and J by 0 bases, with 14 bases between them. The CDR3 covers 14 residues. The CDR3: CACNGPTNQETQYF. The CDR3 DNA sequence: TGTGCCTGCAACGGTCCAACGAACCAAGAGACCCAGTACTTC.

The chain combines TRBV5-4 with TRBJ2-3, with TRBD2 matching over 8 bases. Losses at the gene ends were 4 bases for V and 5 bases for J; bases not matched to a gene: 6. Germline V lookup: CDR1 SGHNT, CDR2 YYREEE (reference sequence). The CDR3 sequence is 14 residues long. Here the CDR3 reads CASSINGGGDTQYF. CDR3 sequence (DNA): TGTGCCAGCAGCATCAACGGGGGGGGAGATACGCAGTATTTT.

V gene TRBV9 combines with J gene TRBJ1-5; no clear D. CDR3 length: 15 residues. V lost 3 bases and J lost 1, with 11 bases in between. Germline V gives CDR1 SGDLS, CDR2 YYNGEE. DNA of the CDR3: TGTGCCAGCAGCGCTTCCGGGAACAGCAATCAGCCCCAGCATTTT. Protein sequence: CASSASGNSNQPQHF.

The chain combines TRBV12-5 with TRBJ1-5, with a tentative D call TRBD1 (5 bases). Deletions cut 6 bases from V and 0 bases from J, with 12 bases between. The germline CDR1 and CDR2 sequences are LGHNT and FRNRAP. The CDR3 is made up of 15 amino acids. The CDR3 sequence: CASGPGDSSNQPQHF. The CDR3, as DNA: TGTGCTAGTGGACCGGGGGATAGTAGCAATCAGCCCCAGCATTTT. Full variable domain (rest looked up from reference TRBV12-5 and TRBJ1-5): DARVTQTPRHKVTEMGQEVTMRCQPILGHNTVFWYRQTMMQGLELLAYFRNRAPLDDSGMPKDRFSAEMPDATLATLKIQPSEPRDSAVYFCASGPGDSSNQPQHFGDGTRLSIL.